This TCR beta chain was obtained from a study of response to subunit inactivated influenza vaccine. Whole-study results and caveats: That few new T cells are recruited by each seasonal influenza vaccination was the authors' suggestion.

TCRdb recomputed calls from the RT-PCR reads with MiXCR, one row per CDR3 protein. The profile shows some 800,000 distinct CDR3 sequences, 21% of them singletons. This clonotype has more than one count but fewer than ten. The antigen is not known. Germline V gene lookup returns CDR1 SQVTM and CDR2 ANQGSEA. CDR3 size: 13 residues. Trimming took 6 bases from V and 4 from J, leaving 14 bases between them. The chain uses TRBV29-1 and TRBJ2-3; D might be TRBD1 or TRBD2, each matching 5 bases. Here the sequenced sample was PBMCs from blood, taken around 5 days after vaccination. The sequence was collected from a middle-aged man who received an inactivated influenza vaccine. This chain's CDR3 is CSVAGSGPDTQYF. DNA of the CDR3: TGCAGCGTCGCCGGTTCGGGGCCAGATACGCAGTATTTT.